The clone carrying this T cell receptor beta chain was picked up many times. Trimming pared 7 bases from V and 4 bases from J, leaving 10 bases between. The CDR3 has 12 residues. Germline CDR1 reads LNHDA; CDR2 reads SQIVND (reference sequence). Nobody among the patients had been given any treatment before thyroid surgery. The entry originates in a study of metastatic and nonmetastatic thyroid tumors. Via MiXCR, TCRdb re-called the PCR reads. This table holds approximately 41,000 clones, 28% found once. The sequence was collected from a male donor with papillary thyroid cancer or a benign thyroid nodule (not recorded which). Some clones in this sample may be carry-over from other donors' samples. J is TRBJ1-1 and V is TRBV19; no firm D call. Sequencing was carried out using blood. CDR3 bases: TGTGCCAGTATTTCGCGGGGCACTGAAGCTTTCTTT. It translates to CASISRGTEAFF. Together with reference TRBV19 and TRBJ1-1, the CDR3 gives the full variable domain: DGGITQSPKYLFRKEGQNVTLSCEQNLNHDAMYWYRQDPGQGLRLIYYSQIVNDFQKGDIAEGYSVSREKKESFPLTVTSAQKNPTAFYLCASISRGTEAFFGQGTRLTVV.